The table lists the clone carrying this T cell receptor (beta chain) with many counts. Its antigen remains unknown. The starting material, 2 million PBMCs stored at -80 C, gave rise to the unsorted libraries. This sample was taken from a study of neurological immune-mediated disorders. Overall study results and limits: Among expanded clones, no CDR3 amino acid sequences were shared across subjects, a pattern suggesting private repertoires in all groups.

With V trimmed by 0 bases and J by 7 bases, 4 bases remained unmatched. Per germline, CDR1 LGHDT and CDR2 YNNKEL (reference sequence). This CDR3 is built from 14 residues. TCRdb reanalysed the 5' RACE reads using MiXCR and keeps one entry per CDR3 protein. Counted here are about 52,000 distinct CDR3 sequences, around 3.5% occurring once; the ten biggest clones make up 5.5% to 7.5%. The receptor was isolated from a man in his 60s with multiple sclerosis. Sequencing was done on a sample of PBMCs. This chain uses TRBV3-1 with TRBJ1-2, with 8 bases matching TRBD1. The CDR3 spells CASSQDTGGLGYTF. The CDR3 bases are TGTGCCAGCAGCCAAGATACAGGGGGTCTTGGCTACACCTTC.